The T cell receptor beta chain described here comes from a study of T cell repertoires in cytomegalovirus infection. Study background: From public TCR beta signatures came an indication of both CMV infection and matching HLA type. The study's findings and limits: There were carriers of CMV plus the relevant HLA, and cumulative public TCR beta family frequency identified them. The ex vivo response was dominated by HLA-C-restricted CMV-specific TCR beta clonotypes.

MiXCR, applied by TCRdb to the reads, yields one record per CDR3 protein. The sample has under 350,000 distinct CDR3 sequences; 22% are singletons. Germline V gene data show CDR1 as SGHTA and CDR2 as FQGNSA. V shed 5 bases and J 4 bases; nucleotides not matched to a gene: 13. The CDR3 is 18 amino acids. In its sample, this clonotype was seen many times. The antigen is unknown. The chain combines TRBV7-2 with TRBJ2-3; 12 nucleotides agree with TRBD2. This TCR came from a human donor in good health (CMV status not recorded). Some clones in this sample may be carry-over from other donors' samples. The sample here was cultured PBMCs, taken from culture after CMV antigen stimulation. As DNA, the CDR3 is TGTGCCAGCAGCCTCAGAGGGCTAGCGGGAGGGCCGTCAGATACGCAGTATTTT. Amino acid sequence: CASSLRGLAGGPSDTQYF.